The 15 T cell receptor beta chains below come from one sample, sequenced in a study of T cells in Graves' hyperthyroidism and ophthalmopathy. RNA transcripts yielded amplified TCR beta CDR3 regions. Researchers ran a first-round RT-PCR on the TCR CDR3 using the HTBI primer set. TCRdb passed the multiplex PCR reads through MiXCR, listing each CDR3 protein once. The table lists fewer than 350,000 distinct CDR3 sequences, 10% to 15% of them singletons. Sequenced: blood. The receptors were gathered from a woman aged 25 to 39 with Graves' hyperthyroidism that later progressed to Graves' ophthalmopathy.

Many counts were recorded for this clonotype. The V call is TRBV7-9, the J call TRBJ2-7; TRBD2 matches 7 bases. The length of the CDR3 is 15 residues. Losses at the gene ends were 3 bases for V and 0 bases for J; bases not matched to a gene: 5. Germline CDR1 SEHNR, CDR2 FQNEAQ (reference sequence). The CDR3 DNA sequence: TGTGCCAGCAGCTTTGCGGGAGAAGTCTCCTACGAGCAGTACTTC. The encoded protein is CASSFAGEVSYEQYF.

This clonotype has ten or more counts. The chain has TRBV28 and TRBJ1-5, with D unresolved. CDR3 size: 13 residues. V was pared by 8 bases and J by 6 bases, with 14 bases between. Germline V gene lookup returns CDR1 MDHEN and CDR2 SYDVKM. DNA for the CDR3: TGTGCCAGCGGGAGTCGGGGTTTTCAGCCCCAGCATTTT. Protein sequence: CASGSRGFQPQHF.

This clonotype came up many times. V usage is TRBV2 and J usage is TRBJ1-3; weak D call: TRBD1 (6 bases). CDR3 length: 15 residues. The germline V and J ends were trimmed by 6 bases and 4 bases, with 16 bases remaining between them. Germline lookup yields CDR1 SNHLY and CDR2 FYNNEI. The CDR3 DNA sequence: TGTGCCAGCAGCCCTGGTGGGGGGGGCGGAAACACCATATATTTT. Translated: CASSPGGGGGNTIYF.

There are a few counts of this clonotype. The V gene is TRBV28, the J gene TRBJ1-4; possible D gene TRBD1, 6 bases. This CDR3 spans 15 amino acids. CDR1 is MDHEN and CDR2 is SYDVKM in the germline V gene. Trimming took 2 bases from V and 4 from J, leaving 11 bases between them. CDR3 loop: CASSLGGLNNEKLFF. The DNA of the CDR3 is TGTGCCAGCAGTTTAGGGGGGCTGAATAATGAAAAACTGTTTTTT.

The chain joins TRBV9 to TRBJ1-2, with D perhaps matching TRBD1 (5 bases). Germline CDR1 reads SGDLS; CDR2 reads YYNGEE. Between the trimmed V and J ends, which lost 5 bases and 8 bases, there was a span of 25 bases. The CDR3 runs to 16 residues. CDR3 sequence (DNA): TGTGCCAGCAGTTATGACAGATCTTCGTTCCTCAAGGGCTACACCTTC. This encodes CASSYDRSSFLKGYTF.

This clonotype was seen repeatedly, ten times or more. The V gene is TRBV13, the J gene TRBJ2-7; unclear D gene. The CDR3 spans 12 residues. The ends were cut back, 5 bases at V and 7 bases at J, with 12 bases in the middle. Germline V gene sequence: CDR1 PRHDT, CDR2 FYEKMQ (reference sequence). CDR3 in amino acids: CASSPPVGEQYF. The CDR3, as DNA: TGTGCCAGCAGCCCACCCGTGGGGGAGCAGTACTTC. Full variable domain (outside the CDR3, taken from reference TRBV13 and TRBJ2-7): AAGVIQSPRHLIKEKRETATLKCYPIPRHDTVYWYQQGPGQDPQFLISFYEKMQSDKGSIPDRFSAQQFSDYHSELNMSSLELGDSALYFCASSPPVGEQYFGPGTRLTVT.

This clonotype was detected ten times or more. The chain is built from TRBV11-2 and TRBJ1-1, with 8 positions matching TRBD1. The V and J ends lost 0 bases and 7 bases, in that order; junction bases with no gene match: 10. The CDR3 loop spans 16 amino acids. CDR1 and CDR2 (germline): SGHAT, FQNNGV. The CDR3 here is CASSLDWGQVVGEAFF. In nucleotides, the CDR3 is TGTGCCAGCAGCTTAGATTGGGGACAGGTTGTGGGTGAAGCTTTCTTT.

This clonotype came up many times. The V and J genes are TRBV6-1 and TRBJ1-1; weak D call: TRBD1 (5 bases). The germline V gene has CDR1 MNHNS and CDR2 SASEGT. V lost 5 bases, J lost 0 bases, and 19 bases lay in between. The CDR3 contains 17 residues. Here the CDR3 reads CASSYGGHAGLNTEAFF. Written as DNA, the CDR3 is TGTGCCAGCAGTTACGGAGGACACGCGGGGCTGAACACTGAAGCTTTCTTT.

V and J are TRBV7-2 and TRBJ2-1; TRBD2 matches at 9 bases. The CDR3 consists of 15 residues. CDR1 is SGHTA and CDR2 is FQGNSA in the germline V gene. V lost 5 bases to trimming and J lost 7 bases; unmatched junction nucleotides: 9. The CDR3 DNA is TGTGCCAGCAGCCAGGTAGCGGGGGTTAGGAATGAGCAGTTCTTC. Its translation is CASSQVAGVRNEQFF.

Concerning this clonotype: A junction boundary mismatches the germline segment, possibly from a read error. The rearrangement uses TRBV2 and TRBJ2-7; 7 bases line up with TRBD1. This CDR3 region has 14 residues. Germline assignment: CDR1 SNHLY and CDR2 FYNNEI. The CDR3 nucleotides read TGTGCCATCAGTGAGGGGGCCGTCGGGTACGAGCAGTACTTC. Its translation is CAISEGAVGYEQYF.

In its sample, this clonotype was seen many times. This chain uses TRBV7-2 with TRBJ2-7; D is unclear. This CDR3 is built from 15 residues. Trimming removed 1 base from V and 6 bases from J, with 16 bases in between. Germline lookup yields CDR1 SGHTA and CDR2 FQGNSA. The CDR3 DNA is TGTGCCAGCAGCTTAGGTGCGGCCCTCTCGGGCGAGCAGTACTTC. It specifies CASSLGAALSGEQYF.

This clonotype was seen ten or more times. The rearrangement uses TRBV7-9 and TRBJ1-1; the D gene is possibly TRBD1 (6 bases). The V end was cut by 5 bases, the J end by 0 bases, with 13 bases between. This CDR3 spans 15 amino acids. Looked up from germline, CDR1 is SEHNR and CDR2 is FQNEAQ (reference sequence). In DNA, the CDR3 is TGTGCCAGCAGCCGCTCTCAGGGGATGAACACTGAAGCTTTCTTT. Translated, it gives CASSRSQGMNTEAFF.

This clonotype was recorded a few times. CDR3 nucleotide sequence: TGTGCCAGCAGCCACTCACAGGACTTCACAGGGAGAGGAGCTGAAGCTTTCTTT. Its protein product is CASSHSQDFTGRGAEAFF. This chain connects TRBV4-2 to TRBJ1-1, with D maybe TRBD1 (6 bases). This CDR3 is 18 amino acids long. Trimming stripped 3 bases from V and 6 bases from J, with 26 bases between. In germline, CDR1 is LGHNA, CDR2 YNFKEQ.

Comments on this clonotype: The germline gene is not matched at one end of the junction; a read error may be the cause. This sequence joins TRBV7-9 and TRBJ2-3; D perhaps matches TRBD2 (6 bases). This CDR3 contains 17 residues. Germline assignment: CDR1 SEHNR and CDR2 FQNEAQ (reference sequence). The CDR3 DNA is TGTGTCAGCAGCTTATCCGCGGGACTGACTAGCACAGATACGCAGTATTTT. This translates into CVSSLSAGLTSTDTQYF.

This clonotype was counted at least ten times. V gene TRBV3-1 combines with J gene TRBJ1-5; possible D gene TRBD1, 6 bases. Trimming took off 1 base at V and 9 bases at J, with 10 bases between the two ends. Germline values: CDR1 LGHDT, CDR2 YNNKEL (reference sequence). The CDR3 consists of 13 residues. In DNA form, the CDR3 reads TGTGCCAGCAGCCAAGGGGGGCTCACGCCCCAGCATTTT. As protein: CASSQGGLTPQHF. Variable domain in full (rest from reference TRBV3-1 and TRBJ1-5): DTAVSQTPKYLVTQMGNDKSIKCEQNLGHDTMYWYKQDSKKFLKIMFSYNNKELIINETVPNRFSPKSPDKAHLNLHINSLELGDSAVYFCASSQGGLTPQHFGDGTRLSIL.